The 3 T cell receptor beta chains given below trace back to one sample, sequenced in a study of blood T cell repertoires in COVID-19. The table came from immunoSEQ multiplex PCR; TCRdb's copy has only in-frame clones and leaves some out. The table lists just over 150,000 clones, more than 85% of them singletons. Sequenced input: peripheral blood. All receptors come from a woman in her seventies with acute or convalescent COVID-19.

The chain joins TRBV6-2 or TRBV6-3 to TRBJ2-5, with 7 positions matching TRBD1. V lost 5 bases, J lost 1 base, and 4 bases stayed unmatched. CDR1 and CDR2 (germline): MNHEY, SVGEGT. The CDR3 consists of 14 residues. As DNA, the CDR3 is TGTGCCAGCAGTCCGACAGGGACCCAAGAGACCCAGTACTTC. This gives the protein CASSPTGTQETQYF.

A few counts support this clone. The chain has TRBV4-2 and TRBJ2-7; maybe TRBD2 (5 bases). This CDR3 contains 15 residues. The V gene's germline CDR1 is LGHNA and CDR2 YNFKEQ. Trimming removed 1 base from V and 6 bases from J, with 16 bases in between. The CDR3 nucleotides read TGTGCCAGCAGCCAAGGTGAGGGCCGGAGTGGCGAGCAGTACTTC. This codes for CASSQGEGRSGEQYF.

The V call is TRBV5-4, the J call TRBJ1-2; D may be TRBD1 (6 bases). V lost 4 bases, J lost 0 bases, and 13 bases lay in between. The germline gives CDR1 SGHNT, CDR2 YYREEE (reference sequence). This CDR3 contains 15 residues. The CDR3 DNA reads TGTGCCAGCAGCCCGTTCGACAGGTCTAACTATGGCTACACCTTC. Amino acid sequence: CASSPFDRSNYGYTF.